The next 20 T cell receptor beta chains were all read from a single sample in a study of blood T cells in healthy people across ages. Together with a sample-barcoded 5' primer, a J-beta primer mix was included in a second PCR lasting about 6 to 12 cycles. Each CDR3 protein gets one entry after TCRdb re-called the 5' RACE reads with MiXCR. The repertoire holds hundreds of thousands of distinct CDR3 sequences, roughly 49% seen once, with 30% to 40% in the top ten. The sequenced material came from blood. These receptors were obtained from a woman in her sixties in good health.

This chain connects TRBV20-1 to TRBJ2-1; 7 bases map to TRBD2. With V trimmed by 4 bases and J by 7 bases, 7 bases remained unmatched. Germline V CDR1 and CDR2: DFQATT, SNEGSKA (reference sequence). The CDR3 has 13 amino acids. CDR3 region: CSATPGGRNEQFF. The CDR3 nucleotides read TGCAGTGCTACACCGGGAGGAAGGAATGAGCAGTTCTTC.

This clonotype was detected only a few times. The chain is built from TRBV10-3 and TRBJ2-7; 9 bases match TRBD1. The CDR3 totals 16 residues. The V segment lost 4 bases and the J segment 9 bases; nucleotides outside the gene matches: 16. Germline CDR1 is ENHRY and CDR2 is SYGVKD. In nucleotides, the CDR3 is TGTGCCATCAGTGGGGGACCGGGACAGGGACTACGAGGGCAGTACTTC. Its translation is CAISGGPGQGLRGQYF.

For this clonotype: Relative to the germline gene, one junction end is altered; a read error may explain this. V usage is TRBV4-3 and J usage is TRBJ2-1; 8 bases map to TRBD2. This CDR3 contains 14 residues. CDR1 is LGHNA and CDR2 is YSLEER in the germline V gene. The CDR3 sequence: CAGSQETSGNEQFF. Here the CDR3 DNA reads TGCGCCGGCAGCCAAGAAACTAGCGGCAATGAGCAGTTCTTC.

This chain uses TRBV30 with TRBJ1-1; D call uncertain. The V end lost 2 bases, the J end lost 1 base, and 5 bases lay between the germline ends. Germline lookup yields CDR1 GTSNPN and CDR2 SVGIG (reference sequence). The CDR3 covers 12 residues. The CDR3 here is CAWSYRNTEAFF. The DNA of the CDR3 is TGTGCCTGGAGTTACAGGAACACTGAAGCTTTCTTT.

The chain carries TRBV28 and TRBJ2-2; 12 bases fit TRBD2. Germline CDR1 reads MDHEN; CDR2 reads SYDVKM. The junction had 15 bases not matched to a gene; V was cut back by 1 base and J by 0 bases. CDR3 length: 22 amino acids. CDR3 in amino acids: CASSLSPGQIGLAGTNTGELFF. CDR3 coding DNA: TGTGCCAGCAGTTTATCCCCCGGACAGATTGGACTAGCGGGGACGAACACCGGGGAGCTGTTTTTT.

The V and J genes are TRBV7-9 and TRBJ1-1; the D is unclear. Trimming stripped 6 bases from V and 1 base from J, with 9 bases between. The CDR3 is 13 amino acids. The germline V gene encodes CDR1 SEHNR and CDR2 FQNEAQ (reference sequence). This chain's CDR3 is CASSFRKNTEAFF. CDR3 in DNA: TGTGCCAGCAGTTTCAGGAAGAACACTGAAGCTTTCTTT.

The V gene is TRBV6-2 or TRBV6-3, the J gene TRBJ2-7; TRBD2 matches at 10 bases. With the DNA end fitting TRBJ2-5 better, the J assignment may be wrong. CDR1 MNHEY and CDR2 SVGEGT come from the germline V gene. There are 12 residues in the CDR3. CDR3 region: CASKRTSGTQYF. In DNA form, the CDR3 reads TGTGCCAGCAAACGGACTAGCGGGACCCAGTACTTC.

This rearrangement joins TRBV5-1 to TRBJ2-5, with D possibly TRBD1 on 6 matching bases. This CDR3 is built from 14 residues. From germline, CDR1 is SGHRS and CDR2 YFSETQ. The V and J ends lost 0 bases and 5 bases respectively, with 11 bases between them. Here the CDR3 reads CASSLEGQVETQYF. Here the CDR3 DNA reads TGCGCCAGCAGCTTGGAGGGACAAGTGGAGACCCAGTACTTC. The full variable domain, its missing parts supplied by reference TRBV5-1 and TRBJ2-5, is KAGVTQTPRYLIKTRGQQVTLSCSPISGHRSVSWYQQTPGQGLQFLFEYFSETQRNKGNFPGRFSGRQFSNSRSEMNVSTLELGDSALYLCASSLEGQVETQYFGPGTRLLVL.

This clonotype has just one count. The V gene is TRBV12-3 or TRBV12-4, the J gene TRBJ2-1, with 14 bases lining up with TRBD2. Trimming cost V 4 bases and J 9 bases; bases outside gene matches: 17. This CDR3 contains 19 residues. The CDR3 region is CASSSQFPRLAGGPSEQFF. The CDR3 DNA reads TGTGCCAGCAGTTCCCAATTTCCCAGACTAGCGGGAGGGCCAAGTGAGCAGTTCTTC.

This clonotype was recorded only once. This rearrangement joins TRBV6-5 to TRBJ2-3, with 8 nucleotides matching TRBD2. Germline CDR1 and CDR2: MNHEY and SVGAGI. This CDR3 spans 16 amino acids. J gave up 0 bases and V 5 bases, and 7 bases lay outside the gene matches. CDR3 amino acids: CASSNVAGLSTDTQYF. In DNA form, the CDR3 reads TGTGCCAGCAGTAACGTAGCGGGACTAAGCACAGATACGCAGTATTTT.

The rearrangement uses TRBV6-2 or TRBV6-3 and TRBJ2-4, with 10 positions matching TRBD2. The J call is uncertain, as TRBJ2-5 better fits the DNA end. The germline gives CDR1 MNHEY, CDR2 SVGEGT. There are 15 residues in the CDR3. For the CDR3, the DNA is TGTGCCAGCGGTCTAGCGGGAGCGGCCCAAGAGACCCAGTACTTC. As protein: CASGLAGAAQETQYF.

This clonotype was picked up many times. This chain joins TRBV3-1 and TRBJ2-7; perhaps TRBD1 as D (6 bases). The CDR3 has 14 amino acids. From germline, CDR1 is LGHDT and CDR2 YNNKEL (reference sequence). With 3 bases removed from V and 2 bases from J, the gap between germline ends came to 11 bases. The CDR3 nucleotides are TGTGCCAGCAGCCAGCCCGAGGGGGCCTACGAGCAGTACTTC. It specifies CASSQPEGAYEQYF.

V gene TRBV27 combines with J gene TRBJ2-5, with D possibly being TRBD2 (6 bases). V gave up 4 bases and J gave up 9 bases, with 9 bases separating them. This CDR3 is 11 amino acids long. Germline CDR1 is MNHEY and CDR2 is SMNVEV (reference sequence). This chain's CDR3 is CASSSGGAQYF. In nucleotides, the CDR3 is TGTGCCAGCAGTTCGGGCGGGGCCCAGTACTTC.

This chain links TRBV7-3 with TRBJ2-3; TRBD1 or TRBD2 may be the D gene (6 bases each). The CDR3 spans 14 residues. Germline lookup yields CDR1 SGHTA and CDR2 FQGTGA. V was shortened by 7 bases and J by 4 bases, with 15 bases between the two germline ends. The CDR3 is CASKPGDNADTQYF. In DNA form, the CDR3 reads TGTGCCAGCAAACCGGGGGACAACGCAGATACGCAGTATTTT.

This clonotype has just one count. The chain links TRBV2 to TRBJ2-1, with TRBD2 matching over 13 bases. CDR1 SNHLY and CDR2 FYNNEI come from the germline V gene. With 5 bases clipped from V and 0 bases from J, the junction kept 4 bases outside the gene matches. The CDR3 extends over 17 amino acids. Here the CDR3 DNA reads TGTGCCAGCAGTCAGGGACTAGCGGGACTCTCCTACAATGAGCAGTTCTTC. Translating it yields CASSQGLAGLSYNEQFF. Based on the CDR3 plus reference TRBV2 and TRBJ2-1, the full variable domain is EPEVTQTPSHQVTQMGQEVILRCVPISNHLYFYWYRQILGQKVEFLVSFYNNEISEKSEIFDDQFSVERPDGSNFTLKIRSTKLEDSAMYFCASSQGLAGLSYNEQFFGPGTRLTVL.

About this clonotype: A junction boundary mismatches the germline segment, possibly from a read error. This rearrangement joins TRBV7-7 to TRBJ2-5; 8 bases line up with TRBD2. Germline V gives CDR1 SSHAT, CDR2 FNYEAQ (reference sequence). There are 16 residues in the CDR3. CDR3 loop: CASSLIRAGGEETQYF. The CDR3 coding sequence is TGTGCTAGCAGCTTAATACGGGCCGGGGGGGAAGAGACCCAGTACTTC.

The chain uses TRBV29-1 and TRBJ2-3, with D hard to call. Germline values: CDR1 SQVTM, CDR2 ANQGSEA. V was trimmed by 4 bases and J by 0 bases, leaving 11 bases between them. The CDR3 runs to 14 residues. CDR3 sequence: CSVGAVTSTDTQYF. The CDR3 DNA reads as TGCAGCGTTGGCGCAGTTACTAGCACAGATACGCAGTATTTT.

J is TRBJ2-1 and V is TRBV7-2; D tentatively fits TRBD1 or TRBD2 (5 bases each). The J call may be wrong; the DNA end is better matched by TRBJ2-7. The CDR3 has 15 amino acids. Germline V gives CDR1 SGHTA, CDR2 FQGNSA. The CDR3 here is CASSPGTRSYNEQYF. The CDR3 DNA reads as TGTGCCAGCAGCCCTGGGACCCGCTCCTACAATGAGCAGTACTTC.

V usage is TRBV5-1 and J usage is TRBJ2-3, with D perhaps given as TRBD1 or TRBD2 (5 bases each). V dropped 7 bases and J dropped 0 bases, with 9 bases sitting between them. This CDR3 has 13 amino acids. In germline, CDR1 is SGHRS, CDR2 YFSETQ. The CDR3 DNA reads TGCGCCAGCCGGGGCGGGAGCACAGATACGCAGTATTTT. Encoded protein: CASRGGSTDTQYF.

This clonotype was seen more than once but under ten times. This chain uses TRBV24-1 with TRBJ2-7; D ambiguous. Trimming took 4 bases from V and 3 from J, leaving 6 bases between them. CDR1 is KGHDR and CDR2 is SFDVKD in the germline V gene. The length of the CDR3 is 12 residues. CDR3 bases: TGTGCCACCAGTGAAAACGGCTACGAGCAGTACTTC. It encodes CATSENGYEQYF.